The rows below give T cell receptor beta chains drawn from one sample of a study of vaccination and CD4 T cells after COVID-19. Antigens for these TCRs are unknown. Each CDR3 protein is one row after TCRdb ran MiXCR on the PCR reads. The repertoire has about 23,000 distinct CDR3 sequences, around 69% of them found once; the top ten carry roughly a fifth. Sequences were derived from CD4+ T cells from blood, cultured in vitro, sampled after SARS-CoV-2 vaccination. Receptors originate from a human donor who received a COVID-19 vaccine. Both conserved end residues are part of each CDR3. D genes are given only for firm matches. The size field is filled for only some rows; it gives once, few, many or a size class.

TRBJ1-2	few	TRBV2	TRBD1	TGTGCCAGCACGACAGGGGTCTATGGCTACACCTTC	CASTTGVYGYTF
TRBJ1-1	.	TRBV2	.	TGTGCCAGCAGTGCTTACGACCTAATGGGCACTGAAGCTTTCTTT	CASSAYDLMGTEAFF
TRBJ2-6	.	TRBV7-9	TRBD1	TGTGCCAGCAGCTTAGAGGCAGGGGGCTTTGGGGCCAACGTCCTGACTTTC	CASSLEAGGFGANVLTF
TRBJ1-2	.	TRBV2	.	TGTGCCAGCAGTAAGACAGCTGCTGGCTACACCTTC	CASSKTAAGYTF
TRBJ1-5	.	TRBV6-1	.	TGTGCCAGCAGCGCCACAGGGAATCTAAATCAGCCCCAGCATTTT	CASSATGNLNQPQHF
TRBJ2-3	.	TRBV12-3/TRBV12-4	.	TGTGCCAGCAGTTTGATAGGTACGCAGTATTTT	CASSLIGTQYF
TRBJ1-4	.	TRBV6-1	TRBD1	TGTGCCAGCAGAGGGACAGGGGGACACGAAAAACTGTTTTTT	CASRGTGGHEKLFF
TRBJ1-4	.	TRBV20-1	TRBD1	TGCAGTTGTGTCAGGGGGCAGGCAACTAATGAAAAACTGTTTTTT	CSCVRGQATNEKLFF
TRBJ2-2	.	TRBV20-1	TRBD1	TGCAGTGCTCCCAGTCACAGGGGCCCCAACACCGGGGAGCTGTTTTTT	CSAPSHRGPNTGELFF
TRBJ2-2	.	TRBV10-3	.	TGTGCCACCACTTGGACAACTAACACCGGGGAGCTGTTTTTT	CATTWTTNTGELFF
TRBJ1-2	.	TRBV29-1	TRBD1	TGCAGCGTTGAGAGGGGGCCACCCTATGGCTACACCTTC	CSVERGPPYGYTF
TRBJ1-5	.	TRBV19	TRBD1	TGTGCCAGTGTGACAGGGGAGGATCAGCCCCAGCATTTT	CASVTGEDQPQHF
TRBJ2-2	.	TRBV2	.	TGTGCCAGCAGTCACACCGGGGAGCTGTTTTTT	CASSHTGELFF
TRBJ1-2	few	TRBV4-2	TRBD1	TGTGCCAGCAGCCAGGCCGGGACAGGGGATAACTATGGCTACACCTTC	CASSQAGTGDNYGYTF
TRBJ2-2	.	TRBV7-2	.	TGTGCCAGCAGCTTAGACGGAGCGGGCGCGCTGAGGGAGCTGTTTTTT	CASSLDGAGALRELFF
TRBJ1-4	.	TRBV2	.	TGTGCCAGCAGTGTTACGAAAGTTAATGAAAAACTGTTTTTT	CASSVTKVNEKLFF
TRBJ2-7	.	TRBV2	TRBD2	TGTGCCAGCCAACTAGCGGGGGGCCCCTACGAGCAGTACTTC	CASQLAGGPYEQYF
TRBJ2-1	.	TRBV24-1	.	TGTGCCACCAGTGATCCGACCATTCAGGGGAATACCTACAATGAGCAGTTCTTC	CATSDPTIQGNTYNEQFF
TRBJ2-5	.	TRBV7-8	.	TGTGCCAGCAGCCACGTGGGGCGGCAAGAGACCCAGTACTTC	CASSHVGRQETQYF
TRBJ1-2	.	TRBV19	.	TGTGCCAGTAGTACGGACAGTTCCTATGGCTACACCTTC	CASSTDSSYGYTF
TRBJ1-5	.	TRBV19	TRBD1	TGTGCCAGCAACGCCCGGGACAGGGGGCTCGTAAATCAGCCCCAGCATTTT	CASNARDRGLVNQPQHF
TRBJ1-1	few	TRBV20-1	.	TGCAGTGCTAGAGATGGGACGGCAAACACTGAAGCTTTCTTT	CSARDGTANTEAFF